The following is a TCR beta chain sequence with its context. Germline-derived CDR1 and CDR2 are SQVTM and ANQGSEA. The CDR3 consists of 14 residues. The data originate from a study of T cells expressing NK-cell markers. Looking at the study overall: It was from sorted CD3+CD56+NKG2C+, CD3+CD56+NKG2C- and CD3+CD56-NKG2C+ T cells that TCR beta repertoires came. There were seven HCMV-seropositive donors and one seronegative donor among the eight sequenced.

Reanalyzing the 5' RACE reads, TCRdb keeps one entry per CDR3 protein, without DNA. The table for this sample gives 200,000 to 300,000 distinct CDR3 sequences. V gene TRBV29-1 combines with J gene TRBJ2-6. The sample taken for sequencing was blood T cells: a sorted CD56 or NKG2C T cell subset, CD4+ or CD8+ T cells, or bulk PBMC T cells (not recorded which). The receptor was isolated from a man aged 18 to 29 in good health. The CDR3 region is CSADLSSGANVLTF.